A selection of T cell receptor beta chains follows, all from one sample in a study of T-cell reconstitution after alpha-beta-depleted transplantation in children. TCRdb recomputed calls from the PCR reads with MiXCR, one row per CDR3 protein. The sample lists about 440,000 distinct CDR3 sequences; 43% were seen once. Source: PBMCs, taken before TCRalphabeta/CD19-depleted stem cell transplant. Every receptor here comes from a girl aged 2-10 years with aplastic anemia, due to receive a stem cell transplant. Each CDR3 is given with its conserved first and last residue. D genes are given only for firm matches. Clone size appears in some rows only: once, few, many, or a class for an expanded clone.

>TRBJ2-3|.|TRBV11-2|TRBD1
CASSYSGTGTRTSTDTQYF
TGTGCCAGCAGCTACTCCGGGACAGGCACACGTACTAGCACAGATACGCAGTATTTT
>TRBJ2-1|.|TRBV5-1|.
CASSLVGLINEQFF
TGCGCCAGCAGCTTGGTCGGCCTTATCAATGAGCAGTTCTTC
>TRBJ1-1|.|TRBV30|TRBD1
CAWSPLLPGQATEAFF
TGTGCCTGGAGTCCGCTGCTGCCGGGACAGGCAACTGAAGCTTTCTTT
>TRBJ2-1|.|TRBV20-1|TRBD2
CSARESGRAYNEQFF
TGCAGTGCTAGAGAAAGCGGGAGGGCCTACAATGAGCAGTTCTTC
>TRBJ1-6|.|TRBV2|.
CASTFRVDSPLHF
TGTGCCAGCACCTTCCGGGTGGATTCACCCCTCCACTTT
>TRBJ2-7|.|TRBV20-1|TRBD1
CSASDRGYEQYF
TGCAGTGCTTCGGACAGGGGCTACGAGCAGTACTTC
>TRBJ2-6|.|TRBV15|.
CATSRGRDTDVLTF
TGTGCCACCAGCAGAGGCCGGGACACCGATGTCCTGACTTTC
>TRBJ1-3|.|TRBV5-1|.
CASSLGQLGARGNTIYF
TGCGCCAGCAGCTTGGGGCAACTGGGGGCGCGCGGAAACACCATATATTTT
>TRBJ2-1|.|TRBV3-1|.
CASSQGARLTYNEQFF
TGTGCCAGCAGCCAAGGGGCCCGCCTTACCTACAATGAGCAGTTCTTC
>TRBJ2-2|many|TRBV27|TRBD1
CASSSYRGRSGELFF
TGTGCCAGCAGTTCCTACAGGGGGCGAAGTGGGGAGCTGTTTTTT
>TRBJ2-7|.|TRBV6-5|TRBD1
CASSLTGQASYEQYF
TGTGCCAGCAGTTTAACGGGACAGGCTTCCTACGAGCAGTACTTC
>TRBJ1-5|.|TRBV20-1|.
CSARDGRDPQTQHF
TGCAGTGCTAGAGATGGAAGGGACCCTCAGACCCAGCATTTT
>TRBJ1-2|.|TRBV29-1|.
CSGGERSGYGYTF
TGCAGCGGGGGAGAGAGATCCGGCTATGGCTACACCTTC
>TRBJ1-5|.|TRBV6-5|.
CASSLAGDGNQPQHF
TGTGCCAGCAGCCTCGCAGGGGACGGCAATCAGCCCCAGCATTTT
>TRBJ1-1|many|TRBV29-1|.
CSVVLGTLGGTEAFF
TGCAGCGTTGTCCTCGGGACTTTAGGAGGCACTGAAGCTTTCTTT
>TRBJ2-1|.|TRBV5-1|TRBD2
CASSLGTSYYNEQFF
TGCGCCAGCAGCCTCGGGACTAGTTACTACAATGAGCAGTTCTTC
>TRBJ2-7|.|TRBV20-1|.
CSAITRGSRYEQYF
TGCAGTGCTATTACCAGGGGTTCGCGGTACGAGCAGTACTTC
>TRBJ2-7|.|TRBV20-1|.
CSAKDGDSYEQYF
TGCAGTGCTAAGGACGGAGACTCCTACGAGCAGTACTTC
>TRBJ2-7|.|TRBV12-3/TRBV12-4|.
CASSPGLGHYEQYF
TGTGCCAGCAGCCCAGGGTTGGGGCACTACGAGCAGTACTTC
>TRBJ2-2|.|TRBV6-5|.
CASSYAETNTGELFF
TGTGCCAGCAGTTATGCAGAGACCAACACCGGGGAGCTGTTTTTT
>TRBJ2-7|few|TRBV20-1|.
CSARARTAPWYEQYF
TGCAGTGCTAGAGCGCGGACTGCCCCATGGTACGAGCAGTACTTC
>TRBJ2-7|.|TRBV28|TRBD2
CASSFRGLAQQYF
TGTGCCAGCAGTTTCCGGGGACTAGCGCAGCAGTACTTC
>TRBJ1-1|many|TRBV20-1|TRBD1
CSVLTGVVAFF
TGCAGTGTCCTTACAGGGGTGGTGGCTTTCTTT
>TRBJ2-5|many|TRBV20-1|.
CSARKGYRELFETQYF
TGCAGTGCTAGGAAGGGTTACAGGGAATTGTTTGAGACCCAGTACTTC
>TRBJ2-7|.|TRBV28|.
CASRKTGTEQYF
TGTGCCAGCAGAAAAACAGGGACCGAGCAGTACTTC
>TRBJ2-5|.|TRBV24-1|.
CATSGHNQETQYF
TGTGCCACCAGTGGTCATAACCAAGAGACCCAGTACTTC
>TRBJ2-7|.|TRBV27|TRBD2
CASSHSRGAYEQYF
TGTGCCAGCAGCCACTCACGGGGGGCCTACGAGCAGTACTTC
>TRBJ1-2|.|TRBV20-1|TRBD1
CSARDGQGAIGYTF
TGCAGTGCTAGAGACGGACAGGGGGCAATTGGCTACACCTTC
>TRBJ1-1|few|TRBV29-1|.
CSVVLRTGNTEAFF
TGCAGCGTTGTGCTTCGGACGGGTAACACTGAAGCTTTCTTT
>TRBJ2-3|.|TRBV20-1|TRBD2
CSASLLADSTDTQYF
TGCAGTGCTAGCCTACTAGCGGACAGCACAGATACGCAGTATTTT
>TRBJ2-7|few|TRBV10-3|.
CATPRREQYF
TGTGCTACCCCCAGGAGGGAGCAGTACTTC
>TRBJ2-1|.|TRBV2|TRBD2
CASIETSGSDEQFF
TGTGCCAGCATAGAGACTAGCGGGAGCGATGAGCAGTTCTTC
>TRBJ2-5|many|TRBV2|TRBD2
CASSPTSGPQETQYF
TGTGCCAGCAGTCCCACTAGCGGGCCCCAAGAGACCCAGTACTTC
>TRBJ2-7|few|TRBV18|TRBD1
CASSPQGQEQYF
TGTGCCAGCTCACCACAGGGACAGGAGCAGTACTTC
>TRBJ1-1|.|TRBV20-1|.
CSAKNLRGNTEAFF
TGCAGTGCTAAGAATTTGCGGGGGAACACTGAAGCTTTCTTT
>TRBJ2-3|many|TRBV5-1|.
CASSLRADTQYF
TGTGCCAGCAGTTTAAGAGCAGATACGCAGTATTTT
>TRBJ2-3|.|TRBV5-8|TRBD2
CASSLRGEYRSTDTQYF
TGTGCCAGCAGCTTGCGGGGGGAATATCGTAGCACAGATACGCAGTATTTT
>TRBJ1-6|.|TRBV3-1|.
CASSGGVYNSPLHF
TGTGCCAGCAGCGGGGGGGTATATAATTCACCCCTCCACTTT
>TRBJ1-4|.|TRBV29-1|.
CSLENEKLFF
TGCAGCCTGGAGAATGAAAAACTGTTTTTT
>TRBJ2-1|.|TRBV24-1|TRBD1
CATSDGQVNEQFF
TGTGCCACCAGTGATGGACAGGTAAATGAGCAGTTCTTC
>TRBJ2-2|many|TRBV2|.
CASVSSGAGELFF
TGTGCCAGCGTCTCCTCCGGGGCCGGGGAGCTGTTTTTT
>TRBJ2-1|.|TRBV6-5|.
CASSYSRSSPHNEQFF
TGTGCCAGCAGTTACTCGAGGTCTAGCCCCCACAATGAGCAGTTCTTC
>TRBJ2-5|few|TRBV20-1|TRBD2
CSAPIEASGFQETQYF
TGCAGTGCCCCCATCGAGGCTAGCGGGTTCCAAGAGACCCAGTACTTC
>TRBJ2-7|.|TRBV7-2|.
CASSSRHRGGGYEQYF
TGTGCCAGCAGCTCCCGACACCGGGGAGGCGGGTACGAGCAGTACTTC
>TRBJ2-7|many|TRBV6-1|.
CASSVRGAYEQYF
TGTGCCAGCAGTGTGAGGGGCGCCTACGAGCAGTACTTC
>TRBJ1-5|.|TRBV5-5|.
CASSLAVGGQPQHF
TGTGCCAGCAGCTTGGCCGTGGGGGGACAGCCCCAGCATTTT
>TRBJ2-1|many|TRBV29-1|TRBD2
CSVEDWSSGRASDEQFF
TGCAGCGTTGAGGACTGGTCTAGCGGGAGGGCCTCAGATGAGCAGTTCTTC
>TRBJ2-5|few|TRBV11-2|.
CASAGSSEVRTQYF
TGTGCCAGCGCGGGGAGTAGCGAGGTCAGGACCCAGTACTTC
>TRBJ1-4|.|TRBV20-1|.
CSASRALFNEKLFF
TGCAGTGCTAGTAGAGCTCTATTTAATGAAAAACTGTTTTTT
>TRBJ1-5|many|TRBV5-6|.
CASSLGTINQPQHF
TGTGCCAGCAGCTTGGGGACGATTAATCAGCCCCAGCATTTT
>TRBJ2-3|many|TRBV6-2/TRBV6-3|TRBD2
CASSYRGRLAGGHRADTQYF
TGTGCCAGCAGTTACCGGGGCCGACTAGCGGGAGGACATCGAGCAGATACGCAGTATTTT
>TRBJ2-1|.|TRBV5-1|.
CASTAGANNEQFF
TGCGCCAGCACGGCGGGGGCTAACAATGAGCAGTTCTTC
>TRBJ2-3|many|TRBV6-1|TRBD2
CASSEISGRANLARDTQYF
TGTGCCAGCAGTGAAATAAGCGGGAGGGCCAATCTGGCGAGGGATACGCAGTATTTT
>TRBJ2-3|.|TRBV18|TRBD1
CASSGQQTDTQYF
TGTGCCAGCTCGGGACAGCAAACAGATACGCAGTATTTT